This T cell receptor beta chain was observed in a study of metastatic and nonmetastatic thyroid tumors. Study summary: Repertoire comparison spanned blood and tumor or nodule tissue of malignant and benign thyroid patients.

Original methodology: Between-group CDR3 differences, defined by clinicopathological status, yielded a distant-metastasis classifier for papillary thyroid cancer. TCRdb called clones again from the PCR reads with MiXCR. Here the V and J calls rest on TCRdb's processing, not on the authors' analysis. The profile shows approximately 30,000 clones, about 16% of them singletons. Study-wide findings and caveats: Malignant thyroid tumors reportedly exceeded benign nodules significantly in TCR beta diversity, with the difference appearing in blood and tumor.

This clone has at least ten counts. Its target is not known. Each patient went into thyroid surgery without having received any treatment. This CDR3 is built from 16 residues. Trimming left V 2 bases short and J 2 bases short, with 14 bases between. Germline CDR1 and CDR2: KGHDR and SFDVKD. The V call is TRBV24-1, the J call TRBJ2-5; D not certain. The TCR comes from a female donor with papillary thyroid cancer or a benign thyroid nodule (not recorded which). Some clones in this sample may be carry-over from other donors' samples. The specimen sequenced was blood. CDR3 in DNA: TGTGCCACCAGTGATTCCAACAGACCCAAGCAAGAGACCCAGTACTTC. This translates into CATSDSNRPKQETQYF.